One and the same sample provided the 9 T cell receptor beta chains below, sequenced in a study of memory CD4+ T cells and cytomegalovirus serostatus. Method: immunoSEQ multiplex PCR; TCRdb's copy keeps in-frame clones and lacks some. The sample consists of tens of thousands of clones, over 60% of them appearing once. Single viable CD3+CD4+CD8-CD45RO+ cells were sorted as the memory CD4+ T cells. The sequenced material came from memory CD4+ T cells from blood. The source of these receptors is an adult in good health and CMV-seronegative.

The chain links TRBV23-1 to TRBJ1-6; D call uncertain. TRBV23-1 is assigned to the ORF class and has an uncertain function. This CDR3 spans 15 amino acids. The V and J ends lost 8 bases and 7 bases respectively, with 18 bases between them. In DNA, the CDR3 is TGCGCCAGCCAACCGGACGGGTGTGGGAATTCACCCCTCCACTTT. This encodes CASQPDGCGNSPLHF.

This chain links TRBV5-1 with TRBJ2-1; 9 bases map to TRBD1. The CDR3 spans 15 residues. Germline CDR1 and CDR2: SGHRS and YFSETQ. V was clipped by 0 bases and J by 6 bases; unmatched bases: 4. The CDR3 nucleotides read TGCGCCAGCAGCTTGGGGGGACAGGGATCCAATGAGCAGTTCTTC. It translates to CASSLGGQGSNEQFF. Based on the CDR3 plus reference TRBV5-1 and TRBJ2-1, the full variable domain is KAGVTQTPRYLIKTRGQQVTLSCSPISGHRSVSWYQQTPGQGLQFLFEYFSETQRNKGNFPGRFSGRQFSNSRSEMNVSTLELGDSALYLCASSLGGQGSNEQFFGPGTRLTVL.

The V and J genes are TRBV7-3 and TRBJ2-5, with D unresolved. CDR1 SGHTA and CDR2 FQGTGA come from the germline V gene. The CDR3 totals 13 residues. Trimming cost V 5 bases and J 3 bases, with 10 bases left between them. The CDR3 protein is CASSLHFEETQYF. Written as DNA, the CDR3 is TGTGCCAGCAGCCTCCACTTCGAAGAGACCCAGTACTTC.

The genes are TRBV29-1 and TRBJ2-3; D unresolved. The V gene lost 7 bases and the J gene lost 5 bases, with 10 bases spanning the gap. This CDR3 spans 11 amino acids. CDR1 SQVTM and CDR2 ANQGSEA come from the germline V gene. CDR3 DNA sequence: TGCAGCGGTCTCCTCTTAGATACGCAGTATTTT. It codes for CSGLLLDTQYF.

This clone has just one count. This chain joins TRBV5-6 and TRBJ1-1, with a possible D match to TRBD1 (6 bases). This CDR3 has 13 residues. Germline V gene sequence: CDR1 SGHDT, CDR2 YYEEEE. Trimming stripped 1 base from V and 5 bases from J, with 9 bases between. As DNA, the CDR3 is TGTGCCAGCAGCTTGTCCAGGGGAACTGAAGCTTTCTTT. As protein: CASSLSRGTEAFF.

This chain joins TRBV6-1 and TRBJ1-3; D unresolved. Germline V lookup: CDR1 MNHNS, CDR2 SASEGT. Deletions cut 1 base from V and 3 bases from J, with 4 bases between. The CDR3 runs to 13 residues. The CDR3 is CASSEVFGNTIYF. The CDR3 DNA is TGTGCCAGCAGTGAAGTTTTTGGAAACACCATATATTTT.

This chain uses TRBV5-1 with TRBJ1-4; weak D call: TRBD1 (5 bases). With 0 bases removed from V and 5 bases from J, the gap between germline ends came to 11 bases. There are 15 residues in the CDR3. Germline-derived CDR1 and CDR2 are SGHRS and YFSETQ. CDR3 protein: CASSLAGTGNEKLFF. In DNA, the CDR3 is TGCGCCAGCAGCTTGGCGGGGACGGGGAATGAAAAACTGTTTTTT.

This chain links TRBV5-6 with TRBJ1-1, with D unresolved. Germline loops: CDR1 SGHDT, CDR2 YYEEEE. The ends were cut back, 5 bases at V and 1 base at J, with 12 bases in the middle. The CDR3 length is 14 residues. The DNA of the CDR3 is TGTGCCAGCAGTCATGGCTTGGGGAACACTGAAGCTTTCTTT. Its protein is CASSHGLGNTEAFF.

The rearrangement links TRBV7-9 to TRBJ1-1; TRBD1 might be the D (6 bases). The CDR3 runs to 14 residues. The germline V gene has CDR1 SEHNR and CDR2 FQNEAQ (reference sequence). Trimming removed 6 bases from V and 5 bases from J, with 16 bases in between. The CDR3 here is CASSTIRGGTEAFF. The CDR3 DNA reads TGTGCCAGCAGTACAATCAGGGGTGGGACTGAAGCTTTCTTT.